These 12 T cell receptor beta chains originate from one sample sequenced in a study of read filtering for tumor transcriptome and immune sequencing. Molecular barcoded adaptors covering alpha/delta and beta/gamma chains were used on approximately 400 ng RNA. TCRdb ran MiXCR on the reads and lists one entry per CDR3 protein. The data show about 130,000 distinct CDR3 sequences, 10% to 15% seen once. Material: a population of CD138-negative cells sorted from bone marrow. Receptors were obtained from a donor aged 40 or older with multiple myeloma.

This clonotype was observed at least ten times. This chain joins TRBV28 and TRBJ2-1; 14 bases match TRBD2. The CDR3 runs 15 residues. V was clipped by 3 bases and J by 8 bases; unmatched bases: 3. Germline CDR1 MDHEN, CDR2 SYDVKM. The CDR3 nucleotides are TGTGCCAGCAGTTTCGGGACTAGCGGGAGCTATGAGCAGTTCTTC. Protein: CASSFGTSGSYEQFF.

This clonotype was seen ten or more times. The rearrangement links TRBV7-3 to TRBJ1-1; D may be TRBD1 (5 bases). V was shortened by 2 bases and J by 6 bases, with 10 bases between the two germline ends. CDR1 SGHTA and CDR2 FQGTGA come from the germline V gene. The CDR3 loop spans 13 amino acids. CDR3 protein: CASSLSGSPEAFF. The CDR3 region has the DNA TGTGCCAGCAGCTTATCAGGGAGCCCTGAAGCTTTCTTT.

At least ten counts were recorded for this clonotype. The chain employs TRBV7-8 and TRBJ2-4; no reliable D call. Trimming took off 3 bases at V and 4 bases at J, with 7 bases between the two ends. The CDR3 loop spans 13 amino acids. CDR1 is SGHVS, CDR2 FQNEAQ, per germline. The CDR3 coding sequence is TGTGCCAGCAGCTTGGCGAGAAAAAACATTCAGTACTTC. It specifies CASSLARKNIQYF.

On this clonotype itself: This may be a read error, as it is one base from a much larger clone. The CDR3: CNASGTDTQYF. Here the CDR3 DNA reads TGCAATGCTAGCGGCACAGATACGCAGTATTTT. This chain links TRBV20-1 with TRBJ2-3; a weak D match, TRBD2 (6 bases). The CDR3 sequence is 11 residues long. Germline loops: CDR1 DFQATT, CDR2 SNEGSKA (reference sequence).

There are a few counts of this clonotype. This sequence may be a read error, since a much larger clone differs from it by one base. This chain uses TRBV20-1 with TRBJ2-1, with TRBD2 matching 7 bases. The CDR3 consists of 15 residues. The V and J ends lost 5 bases and 0 bases, in that order; junction bases with no gene match: 7. CDR1 DFQATT and CDR2 SNEGSKA come from the germline V gene (reference sequence). The CDR3 sequence: CSASRLAGSYNEQFF. As DNA, the CDR3 is TGCAGTGCTTCTCGACTAGCAGGCTCCTACAATGAGCAGTTCTTC.

This clonotype has ten or more counts. This chain connects TRBV7-2 to TRBJ2-7, with TRBD1 matching over 10 bases. With V trimmed by 5 bases and J by 4 bases, 5 bases remained unmatched. The germline CDR1 and CDR2 sequences are SGHTA and FQGNSA. This CDR3 contains 14 residues. The CDR3 loop reads CASSDRGPGYEQYF. The CDR3 DNA reads as TGTGCCAGCAGCGACAGGGGGCCCGGGTACGAGCAGTACTTC.

This clonotype occurred many times. The chain joins TRBV6-5 to TRBJ1-4, with D unclear. CDR1 is MNHEY, CDR2 SVGAGI, per germline. This CDR3 comprises 13 residues. Trimming removed 2 bases from V and 5 bases from J, with 6 bases in between. As DNA, the CDR3 is TGTGCCAGCAGTTACAGGTTAAATGAAAAACTGTTTTTT. It specifies CASSYRLNEKLFF.

This clonotype was detected a few times. The chain recombines TRBV28 with TRBJ2-7; 9 positions match TRBD1. J was trimmed by 5 bases and V by 2 bases; bases with no gene match: 13. The CDR3 has 17 amino acids. CDR1 MDHEN and CDR2 SYDVKM come from the germline V gene. The CDR3 nucleotides read TGTGCCAGCAGTTTAGACCTCCCCGGGACAGGGTTCGACGAGCAGTACTTC. Protein: CASSLDLPGTGFDEQYF.

This clonotype was observed many times. The chain combines TRBV28 with TRBJ2-5; D remains ambiguous. The CDR3 sequence is 13 residues long. V lost 3 bases and J 3 bases, leaving 8 bases between the germline ends. Per germline, CDR1 MDHEN and CDR2 SYDVKM. The DNA of the CDR3 is TGTGCCAGCAGTTTTTCCACCAAAGAGACCCAGTACTTC. Its protein is CASSFSTKETQYF.

The table lists this clonotype with many counts. The gene calls are TRBV7-9 and TRBJ2-5, with TRBD1 identical over 9 bases. The CDR3 spans 15 residues. V was clipped by 5 bases and J by 5 bases; unmatched bases: 9. Germline V CDR1 and CDR2: SEHNR, FQNEAQ (reference sequence). CDR3 sequence reads: CASSRLTGGGETQYF. As DNA, the CDR3 is TGTGCCAGCAGCCGTCTCACAGGGGGCGGGGAGACCCAGTACTTC. The full variable domain, completed using reference TRBV7-9 and TRBJ2-5, is DTGVSQNPRHKITKRGQNVTFRCDPISEHNRLYWYRQTLGQGPEFLTYFQNEAQLEKSRLLSDRFSAERPKGSFSTLEIQRTEQGDSAMYLCASSRLTGGGETQYFGPGTRLLVL.

A word on this clonotype: Just one base apart from a much larger clone, this may be a read error. The chain uses TRBV20-1 and TRBJ2-3; 7 positions agree with TRBD2. CDR3 length: 15 amino acids. Trimming at V came to 1 base and at J to 0 bases, leaving 4 bases not matched to a gene. Germline loops: CDR1 DFQATT, CDR2 SNEGSKA (reference sequence). The CDR3 coding sequence is TGCAGTGCTAGAGCTGGCGGGGGAAGCACAGATACGCAGTATTTT. Translating gives CSARAGGGSTDTQYF.

Ten or more counts support this clonotype. This chain uses TRBV7-8 with TRBJ2-5; no firm D call. Trimming left V 3 bases short and J 4 bases short, with 15 bases between. The germline gives CDR1 SGHVS, CDR2 FQNEAQ. CDR3 length: 15 amino acids. This CDR3 is CASSFAGGRGETQYF. DNA of the CDR3: TGTGCCAGCAGCTTCGCAGGCGGTAGAGGAGAGACCCAGTACTTC.